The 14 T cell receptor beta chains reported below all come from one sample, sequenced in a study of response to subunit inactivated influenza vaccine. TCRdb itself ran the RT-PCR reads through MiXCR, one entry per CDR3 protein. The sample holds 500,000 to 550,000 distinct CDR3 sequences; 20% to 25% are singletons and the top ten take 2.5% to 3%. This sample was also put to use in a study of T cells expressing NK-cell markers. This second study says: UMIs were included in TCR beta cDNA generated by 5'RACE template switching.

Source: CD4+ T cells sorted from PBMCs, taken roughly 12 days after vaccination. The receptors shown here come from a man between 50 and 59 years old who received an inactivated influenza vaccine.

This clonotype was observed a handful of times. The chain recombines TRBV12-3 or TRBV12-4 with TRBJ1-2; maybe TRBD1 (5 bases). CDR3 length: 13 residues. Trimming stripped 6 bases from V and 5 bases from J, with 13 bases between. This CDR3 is CASSQGPPYGYTF. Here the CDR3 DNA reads TGTGCCAGCAGCCAGGGACCGCCATATGGCTACACCTTC.

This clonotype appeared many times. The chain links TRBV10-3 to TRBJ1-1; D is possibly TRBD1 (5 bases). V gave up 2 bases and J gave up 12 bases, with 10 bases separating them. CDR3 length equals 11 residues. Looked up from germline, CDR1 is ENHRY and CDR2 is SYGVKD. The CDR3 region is CAISEGADSFF. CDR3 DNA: TGTGCCATCAGTGAGGGGGCTGACTCTTTCTTT.

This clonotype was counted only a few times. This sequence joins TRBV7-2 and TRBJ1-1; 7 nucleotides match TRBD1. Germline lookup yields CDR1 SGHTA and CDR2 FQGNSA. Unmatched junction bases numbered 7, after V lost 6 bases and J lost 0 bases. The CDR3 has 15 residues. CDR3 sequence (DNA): TGTGCCAGCAGACCGCCGACAGGGATGAACACTGAAGCTTTCTTT. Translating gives CASRPPTGMNTEAFF.

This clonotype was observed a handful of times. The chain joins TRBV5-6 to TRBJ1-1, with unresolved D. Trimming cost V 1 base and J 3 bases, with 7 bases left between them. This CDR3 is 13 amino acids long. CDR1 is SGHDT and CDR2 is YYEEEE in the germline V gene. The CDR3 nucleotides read TGTGCCAGCAGCTTGAAGAGGTACACTGAAGCTTTCTTT. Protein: CASSLKRYTEAFF.

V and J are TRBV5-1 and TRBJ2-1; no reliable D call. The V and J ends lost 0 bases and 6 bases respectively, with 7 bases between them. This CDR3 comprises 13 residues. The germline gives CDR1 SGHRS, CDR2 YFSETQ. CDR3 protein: CASSLVLTNEQFF. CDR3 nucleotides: TGCGCCAGCAGCTTGGTATTGACCAATGAGCAGTTCTTC.

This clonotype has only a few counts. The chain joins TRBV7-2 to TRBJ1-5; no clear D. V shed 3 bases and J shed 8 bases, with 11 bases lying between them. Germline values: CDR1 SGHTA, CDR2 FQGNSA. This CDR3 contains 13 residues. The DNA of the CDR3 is TGTGCCAGCAGCTTTGCTGTCCCGGAGCCCCAGCATTTT. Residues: CASSFAVPEPQHF.

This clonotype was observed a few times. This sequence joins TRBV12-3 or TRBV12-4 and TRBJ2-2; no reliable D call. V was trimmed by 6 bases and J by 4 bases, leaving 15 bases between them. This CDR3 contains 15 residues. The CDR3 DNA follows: TGTGCCAGCAGCTCGTCCCAGCGCCCCACCGGGGAGCTGTTTTTT. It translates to CASSSSQRPTGELFF.

Written as DNA, the CDR3 is TGTGCCAGCAGCGTAGCCCCGGTCAACAATGAGCAGTTCTTC. As protein: CASSVAPVNNEQFF. V gene TRBV9 combines with J gene TRBJ2-1; no reliable D call. V was trimmed by 0 bases and J by 5 bases, leaving 9 bases between them. CDR1 and CDR2 (germline): SGDLS, YYNGEE. The length of the CDR3 is 14 residues.

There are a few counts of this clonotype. The CDR3 here is CASSLVGGTSGGAWKYEQYF. The CDR3 DNA reads TGTGCCAGCAGCTTAGTTGGTGGGACTAGCGGGGGGGCCTGGAAGTACGAGCAGTACTTC. V is TRBV7-8 and J is TRBJ2-7; TRBD2 aligns across 16 bases. Germline CDR1 and CDR2: SGHVS and FQNEAQ. V trimming: 1 base; J trimming: 4 bases; junction bases outside the gene matches: 13. This CDR3 comprises 20 residues. Looking up the rest from reference TRBV7-8 and TRBJ2-7 gives the full variable domain: GAGVSQSPRYKVAKRGQDVALRCDPISGHVSLFWYQQALGQGPEFLTYFQNEAQLDKSGLPSDRFFAERPEGSVSTLKIQRTQQEDSAVYLCASSLVGGTSGGAWKYEQYFGPGTRLTVT.

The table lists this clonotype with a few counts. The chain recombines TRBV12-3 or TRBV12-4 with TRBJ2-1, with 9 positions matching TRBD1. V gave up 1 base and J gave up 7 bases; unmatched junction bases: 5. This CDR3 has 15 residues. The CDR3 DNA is TGTGCCAGCAGTTTAGTGGGACAGGGACGGAATGAGCAGTTCTTC. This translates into CASSLVGQGRNEQFF.

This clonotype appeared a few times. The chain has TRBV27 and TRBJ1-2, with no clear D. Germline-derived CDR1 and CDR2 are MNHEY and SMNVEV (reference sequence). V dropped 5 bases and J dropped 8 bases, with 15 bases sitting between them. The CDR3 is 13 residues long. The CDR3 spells CASSNRGGEGYTF. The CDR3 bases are TGTGCCAGCAGTAACCGAGGAGGCGAAGGCTACACCTTC.

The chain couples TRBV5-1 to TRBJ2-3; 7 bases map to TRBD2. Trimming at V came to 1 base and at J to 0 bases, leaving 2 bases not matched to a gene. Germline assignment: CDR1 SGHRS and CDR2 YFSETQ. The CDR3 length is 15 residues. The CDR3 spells CASSLNGGSTDTQYF. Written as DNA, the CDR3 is TGCGCCAGCAGCTTGAACGGGGGGAGCACAGATACGCAGTATTTT.

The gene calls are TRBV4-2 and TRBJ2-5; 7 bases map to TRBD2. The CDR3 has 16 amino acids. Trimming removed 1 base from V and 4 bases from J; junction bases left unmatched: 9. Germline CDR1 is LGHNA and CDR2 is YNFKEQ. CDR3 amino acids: CASSQVVGTTSETQYF. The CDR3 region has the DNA TGTGCCAGCAGCCAAGTAGTAGGGACTACATCAGAGACCCAGTACTTC.

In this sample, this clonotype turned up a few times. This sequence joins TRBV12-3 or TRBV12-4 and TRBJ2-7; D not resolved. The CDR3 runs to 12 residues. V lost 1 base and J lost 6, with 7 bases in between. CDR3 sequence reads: CASSLDVGEQYF. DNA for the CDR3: TGTGCCAGCAGTTTAGATGTCGGCGAGCAGTACTTC.